The 24 T cell receptor beta chains in this list originate from one sample, sequenced in a study of blood T cell repertoires in COVID-19. Assay: immunoSEQ multiplex PCR; the TCRdb copy retains only in-frame clones and omits some. The repertoire consists of 250,000 to 300,000 clones, with just over 90% occurring once and the leading ten covering approximately 2.1%. Sequenced: peripheral blood. These receptors were taken from a woman aged 25 to 45 with COVID-19, enrolled during active disease.

V and J are TRBV6-5 and TRBJ2-2; 10 bases are a match to TRBD1. CDR1 and CDR2 from the germline V gene are MNHEY and SVGAGI. The trim removed 7 bases at V and 7 bases at J, leaving 9 bases unmatched. CDR3 length: 15 amino acids. The CDR3 reads CASTLTGGAIGELFF. CDR3 DNA sequence: TGTGCCAGCACCCTGACAGGGGGCGCGATCGGGGAGCTGTTTTTT.

This clone has just a few counts. This rearrangement joins TRBV19 to TRBJ1-5, with 9 bases matching TRBD1. There are 16 residues in the CDR3. Looked up from germline, CDR1 is LNHDA and CDR2 is SQIVND (reference sequence). V dropped 5 bases and J dropped 7; count of bases not matched to a gene: 12. In nucleotides, the CDR3 is TGTGCCAGTAGTCCAGACCGACAGGGGGGAGGACAGCCCCAGCATTTT. It is translated as CASSPDRQGGGQPQHF.

The chain recombines TRBV7-3 with TRBJ2-1, with TRBD1 identical over 9 bases. There are 16 residues in the CDR3. V lost 0 bases, J lost 1 base, and 1 base stayed unmatched. Germline CDR1 and CDR2: SGHTA and FQGTGA. As DNA, the CDR3 is TGTGCCAGCAGCTTAACACAGGGGGCATCCTACAATGAGCAGTTCTTC. Residues: CASSLTQGASYNEQFF.

V gene TRBV4-2 combines with J gene TRBJ1-2; 11 nucleotides line up with TRBD1. V shed 0 bases, J shed 4 bases, and the junction held 7 bases outside the gene matches. The CDR3 is 17 amino acids. Germline V gene data show CDR1 as LGHNA and CDR2 as YNFKEQ. The CDR3 reads CASSQEKGTGGIYGYTF. The CDR3 coding sequence is TGTGCCAGCAGCCAAGAAAAGGGGACAGGGGGGATCTATGGCTACACCTTC.

Note on this clone: Other DNA sequences from this sample encode an identical CDR3 as well. The gene calls are TRBV11-2 and TRBJ2-7; 11 nucleotides match TRBD1. The V segment lost 0 bases and the J segment 0 bases; nucleotides outside the gene matches: 4. Per germline, CDR1 SGHAT and CDR2 FQNNGV. This CDR3 region has 17 residues. CDR3: CASSLDLGQGASYEQYF. The CDR3 region has the DNA TGTGCCAGCAGCTTAGATCTAGGACAGGGGGCCTCCTACGAGCAGTACTTC.

The chain uses TRBV6-5 and TRBJ2-5; D perhaps matches TRBD1 (6 bases). CDR1 is MNHEY, CDR2 SVGAGI, per germline. This CDR3 is 11 amino acids long. V was trimmed by 5 bases and J by 8 bases, leaving 9 bases between them. The CDR3 sequence is CASSKQGTQYF. Here the CDR3 DNA reads TGTGCCAGCAGTAAACAGGGTACCCAGTACTTC.

The chain joins TRBV19 to TRBJ2-3; unclear D gene. This CDR3 spans 13 amino acids. Germline V gene lookup returns CDR1 LNHDA and CDR2 SQIVND (reference sequence). V lost 10 bases and J lost 7, with 18 bases in between. CDR3 protein: CATSASVMNTQYF. CDR3 DNA sequence: TGTGCCACCTCCGCATCAGTCATGAATACGCAGTATTTT.

The rearrangement joins TRBV5-1 to TRBJ2-1; no clear D. CDR1 is SGHRS and CDR2 is YFSETQ in the germline V gene. Trimming removed 0 bases at V and 2 bases at J, with 9 bases between. The CDR3 extends over 15 amino acids. CDR3 in DNA: TGCGCCAGCAGCTTGGTTCAATCGGCCTACAATGAGCAGTTCTTC. This sequence encodes CASSLVQSAYNEQFF.

This chain links TRBV28 with TRBJ1-2; TRBD1 is a possible D gene (5 bases). The germline CDR1 and CDR2 sequences are MDHEN and SYDVKM. Trimming pared 5 bases from V and 8 bases from J, leaving 15 bases between. This CDR3 comprises 13 residues. CDR3 residues: CASSLYGHFGYTF. The DNA of the CDR3 is TGTGCCAGCAGTCTATACGGACACTTCGGCTACACCTTC.

A single count supports this clone. This chain uses TRBV6-1 with TRBJ2-7; a weak D match, TRBD2 (5 bases). The germline CDR1 and CDR2 sequences are MNHNS and SASEGT. Trimming pared 3 bases from V and 2 bases from J, leaving 17 bases between. The CDR3 extends over 16 amino acids. The chain's CDR3 is CASSDQGAASPYEQYF. In nucleotides, the CDR3 is TGTGCCAGCAGTGATCAAGGAGCGGCCTCCCCCTACGAGCAGTACTTC.

This sequence joins TRBV19 and TRBJ2-7, with D perhaps TRBD1 (5 bases). Germline V gene data show CDR1 as LNHDA and CDR2 as SQIVND (reference sequence). The length of the CDR3 is 15 residues. The V and J ends lost 3 bases and 1 base respectively, with 13 bases between them. In DNA, the CDR3 is TGTGCCAGTAGTATGGGGCAGGGCGGTTCCTACGAGCAGTACTTC. Translating it yields CASSMGQGGSYEQYF.

This chain links TRBV9 with TRBJ1-6; D is uncertain. The V end was cut by 3 bases, the J end by 0 bases, with 7 bases between. Looked up from germline, CDR1 is SGDLS and CDR2 is YYNGEE. There are 15 residues in the CDR3. The CDR3 reads CASSAEGSYNSPLHF. CDR3 in DNA: TGTGCCAGCAGCGCAGAGGGCTCCTATAATTCACCCCTCCACTTT.

V is TRBV29-1 and J is TRBJ1-2; unclear D gene. Germline V CDR1 and CDR2: SQVTM, ANQGSEA. The CDR3 runs 14 residues. V was trimmed by 3 bases and J by 4 bases, leaving 15 bases between them. The CDR3 nucleotides are TGCAGCGTTGAGGGTTTACTTAGCCTCTATGGCTACACCTTC. Translation gives CSVEGLLSLYGYTF.

The V call is TRBV18, the J call TRBJ1-1; D uncertain. The V gene's germline CDR1 is KGHSH and CDR2 LQKENI. The CDR3 extends over 15 amino acids. Trimming removed 3 bases at V and 4 bases at J, with 15 bases between. The CDR3 bases are TGTGCCAGCTCACCCCCGACAACCCGTAGCACTGAAGCTTTCTTT. Amino acids: CASSPPTTRSTEAFF.

A few counts support this clone. The rearrangement links TRBV4-1 to TRBJ2-7; 10 nucleotides align to TRBD2. CDR3 length: 16 amino acids. The J segment lost 0 bases and the V segment lost 3 bases, leaving 5 bases of the junction unmatched. Germline CDR1 MGHRA, CDR2 YSYEKL. The DNA for the CDR3 is TGCGCCAGCAGCCACAGGGGACTAGCGAGCTCCTACGAGCAGTACTTC. Amino acids: CASSHRGLASSYEQYF.

This chain joins TRBV19 and TRBJ2-3, with TRBD2 matching 7 bases. Trimming removed 4 bases from V and 4 bases from J; junction bases left unmatched: 14. CDR1 LNHDA and CDR2 SQIVND come from the germline V gene (reference sequence). CDR3 size: 17 residues. CDR3 amino acids: CASSKGLVWASSDTQYF. In DNA form, the CDR3 reads TGTGCCAGTAGTAAAGGACTAGTCTGGGCAAGCTCAGATACGCAGTATTTT.

This chain connects TRBV6-6 to TRBJ2-7; TRBD1 matches at 8 bases. This CDR3 is 14 amino acids long. Germline CDR1 MNHNY, CDR2 SVGAGI (reference sequence). V gave up 7 bases and J gave up 5 bases; unmatched junction bases: 10. This CDR3 reads CASTATGAFNEQYF. The CDR3 coding sequence is TGTGCCAGCACCGCGACAGGGGCTTTCAACGAGCAGTACTTC.

The chain is built from TRBV4-2 and TRBJ2-7; D call uncertain. This CDR3 comprises 12 residues. From germline, CDR1 is LGHNA and CDR2 YNFKEQ. Deletions cut 1 base from V and 1 base from J, with 2 bases between. For the CDR3, the DNA is TGTGCCAGCAGCCAAGTATCCTACGAGCAGTACTTC. Its protein is CASSQVSYEQYF.

The table lists this clone with a count of one. The V and J genes are TRBV27 and TRBJ2-2; 7 positions match TRBD1. The junction had 4 bases not matched to a gene; V was cut back by 2 bases and J by 4 bases. The CDR3 extends over 15 amino acids. Germline V CDR1 and CDR2: MNHEY, SMNVEV (reference sequence). The CDR3 loop is CASSLARGSTGELFF. Here the CDR3 DNA reads TGTGCCAGCAGTTTAGCCAGGGGGAGCACCGGGGAGCTGTTTTTT.

This rearrangement joins TRBV5-5 to TRBJ1-1, with 7 nucleotides matching TRBD1. Per the germline V gene, CDR1 is SGHKS and CDR2 is YYEKEE (reference sequence). Trimming at V came to 3 bases and at J to 5 bases, leaving 4 bases not matched to a gene. CDR3 length equals 13 residues. CDR3 sequence: CASSSTGLTEAFF. CDR3 bases: TGTGCCAGCAGCTCGACAGGGTTGACTGAAGCTTTCTTT.

The chain combines TRBV28 with TRBJ2-4; the D gene is possibly TRBD1 (6 bases). Trimming left V 2 bases short and J 6 bases short, with 11 bases between. Germline loops: CDR1 MDHEN, CDR2 SYDVKM. The CDR3 is 14 residues long. The CDR3 here is CASSLQGTGNIQYF. The CDR3 DNA sequence: TGTGCCAGCAGTTTACAGGGGACGGGAAACATTCAGTACTTC. Drawing the rest from reference TRBV28 and TRBJ2-4, the complete variable domain is DVKVTQSSRYLVKRTGEKVFLECVQDMDHENMFWYRQDPGLGLRLIYFSYDVKMKEKGDIPEGYSVSREKKERFSLILESASTNQTSMYLCASSLQGTGNIQYFGAGTRLSVL.

This sequence joins TRBV5-8 and TRBJ2-7, with 14 bases lining up with TRBD2. Germline CDR1 is SGHTS and CDR2 is YDEGEE. The CDR3 is 18 amino acids. The J segment lost 1 base and the V segment lost 3 bases, leaving 9 bases of the junction unmatched. The CDR3 is CASSSGLAGGQGSYEQYF. As DNA, the CDR3 is TGTGCCAGCAGCTCTGGACTAGCGGGAGGACAAGGTTCCTACGAGCAGTACTTC.

The chain employs TRBV6-5 and TRBJ1-6; TRBD1 agrees at 8 bases. CDR1 and CDR2 from the germline V gene are MNHEY and SVGAGI. The CDR3 loop spans 16 amino acids. J was trimmed by 4 bases and V by 2 bases; bases with no gene match: 4. The CDR3 DNA reads as TGTGCCAGCAGTTACGACGGGACAGGTTATAATTCACCCCTCCACTTT. Amino acids: CASSYDGTGYNSPLHF.

V is TRBV5-4 and J is TRBJ1-2, with TRBD1 matching over 7 bases. J lost 1 base, V lost 2 bases, and 8 bases had no gene match. There are 16 residues in the CDR3. Germline V gene data show CDR1 as SGHNT and CDR2 as YYREEE (reference sequence). CDR3 residues: CASSLRTGEINYGYTF. For the CDR3, the DNA is TGTGCCAGCAGCTTAAGGACAGGCGAAATTAACTATGGCTACACCTTC.